The clone carrying this T cell receptor beta chain appeared once. The antigen remains undetermined. Data came from immunoSEQ multiplex PCR; TCRdb stores just in-frame clones and leaves some out. The sample holds about 120,000 clones, 80% to 95% seen once. Trimming pared 4 bases from V and 5 bases from J, leaving 15 bases between. In germline, CDR1 is SQVTM, CDR2 ANQGSEA. The CDR3 sequence is 13 residues long. The data originate from a study of graft-versus-host responses after intestinal transplantation. This TCR was sampled from a human donor who received an intestinal transplant. The rearrangement links TRBV29-1 to TRBJ2-7; D not resolved. Here the sequenced sample was unstimulated CD8+ T cells sorted from spleen or lymph node cells, taken before intestinal transplant. The DNA for the CDR3 is TGCAGCGTTGTAGGCCTAGATTCCCACGAGCAGTACTTC. It translates to CSVVGLDSHEQYF.